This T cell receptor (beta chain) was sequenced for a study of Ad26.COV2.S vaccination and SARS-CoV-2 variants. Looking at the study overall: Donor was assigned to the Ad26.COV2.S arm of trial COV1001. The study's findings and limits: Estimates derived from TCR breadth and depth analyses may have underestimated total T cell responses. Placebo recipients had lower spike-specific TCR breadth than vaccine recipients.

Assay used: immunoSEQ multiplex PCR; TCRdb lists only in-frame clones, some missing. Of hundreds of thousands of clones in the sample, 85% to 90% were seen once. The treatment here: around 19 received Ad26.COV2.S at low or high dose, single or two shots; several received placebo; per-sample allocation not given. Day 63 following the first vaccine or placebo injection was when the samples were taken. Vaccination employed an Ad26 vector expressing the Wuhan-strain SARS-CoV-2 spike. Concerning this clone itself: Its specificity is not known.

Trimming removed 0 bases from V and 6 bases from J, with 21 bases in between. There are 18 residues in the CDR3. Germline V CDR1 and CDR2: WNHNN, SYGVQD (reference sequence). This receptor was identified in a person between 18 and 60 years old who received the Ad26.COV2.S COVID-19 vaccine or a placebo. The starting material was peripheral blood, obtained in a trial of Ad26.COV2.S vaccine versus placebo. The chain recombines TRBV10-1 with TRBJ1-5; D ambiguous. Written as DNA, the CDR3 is TGCGCCAGCAGTGAGTCCGGCAATTGCGTCTCGGGGTCTCAGCCCCAGCATTTT. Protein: CASSESGNCVSGSQPQHF.